The text below deals with one TCR beta chain. Its antigen is unidentified. Amplification of TCR beta used genomic DNA extracted from peripheral blood. The data are from a study of T cell repertoires in aging, cancer and after chemotherapy. Looking at the study overall: The full dataset contained about 10 million TCR reads. The study, taken as a whole, reports: Median generation probability rose over the chemotherapy interval in each cancer cohort, suggesting rebound thymic output. In healthy donors, age-related TCR diversity loss mainly reflected lost richness. Untreated cancer patients had significantly lower blood TCR diversity than age-matched healthy donors.

This CDR3 has 13 amino acids. J gave up 10 bases and V 6 bases, and 6 bases lay outside the gene matches. CDR1 MNHEY and CDR2 SVGAGI come from the germline V gene. A mixed TRB-A/B primer pool amplified rearranged TRB by multiplex touch-down PCR. TCRdb independently ran MiXCR on the multiplex PCR reads; one entry per CDR3 protein. The sample contains a few thousand distinct CDR3 sequences, 20% to 30% of which appear only once. Sequenced input: blood. This sequence was found in a human donor with a solid tumor. This chain joins TRBV6-5 and TRBJ2-1; 10 positions agree with TRBD2. CDR3 loop: CASRGVAGGEQFF. The CDR3 bases are TGTGCCAGCAGGGGGGTAGCGGGAGGCGAGCAGTTCTTC.